The clone carrying this T cell receptor (beta chain) was picked up one time. The source of the sample is a study of radiation and T cells in renal cell carcinoma. The CDR3 spans 15 residues. The V gene's germline CDR1 is MNHNY and CDR2 SVGAGI (reference sequence). J was trimmed by 2 bases and V by 0 bases; bases with no gene match: 0. Data came from immunoSEQ multiplex PCR; TCRdb stores just in-frame clones and leaves some out. Among approximately 120,000 clones listed, approximately 80% were seen once. The sample's time point: baseline pretreatment blood. Treatment reported: 15 Gy SBRT to primary tumor, nephrectomy 4 weeks later. This renal cell carcinoma was of the clear cell type.

The chain links TRBV6-6 to TRBJ1-2; 10 nucleotides agree with TRBD1. This TCR came from a woman in her fifties or sixties with renal cell carcinoma. The input for sequencing was blood, taken from a patient whose treatment included radiotherapy and nephrectomy. This CDR3 reads CASSYSTGGNYGYTF. CDR3 bases: TGTGCCAGCAGTTACTCGACAGGGGGCAACTATGGCTACACCTTC.